This is a list of T cell receptor beta chains from one sample in a study of shared clonotypes between healthy human individuals. Repertoires were generated with immunoSEQ multiplex PCR, while TCRdb's copy carries only in-frame clones and drops some. Found here are roughly 450,000 clones, 75% to 85% of them singletons; the top ten hold 13%. What was sequenced was PBMCs. These receptors were taken from a middle-aged woman in good health. Some clones in this sample may be carry-over from other donors' samples. The CDR3 runs from the conserved cysteine through the conserved F or W. The D gene is left open where the match is weak. Size tells how often a clone was seen (once, few, many) or the class of an expanded clone, and some rows leave it out.

abundance: NA
len: 14
d_gene: NA
j_gene: TRBJ2-5
v_gene: TRBV27
CDR3aa: CASSQERGGETQYF
CDR3nt: TGTGCCAGCAGTCAAGAACGAGGAGGGGAGACCCAGTACTTC

abundance: NA
len: 14
d_gene: NA
j_gene: TRBJ2-4
v_gene: TRBV28
CDR3aa: CASTPPLAKNIQYF
CDR3nt: TGTGCCAGCACCCCCCCCCTGGCCAAAAACATTCAGTACTTC

abundance: NA
len: 15
d_gene: NA
j_gene: TRBJ2-7
v_gene: TRBV6-1
CDR3aa: CASSLSAPSSYEQYF
CDR3nt: TGTGCCAGCAGTTTAAGCGCTCCCAGCTCCTACGAGCAGTACTTC

abundance: NA
len: 13
d_gene: NA
j_gene: TRBJ1-1
v_gene: TRBV29-1
CDR3aa: CSVEGRMNTEAFF
CDR3nt: TGCAGCGTTGAAGGGCGCATGAACACTGAAGCTTTCTTT

abundance: NA
len: 15
d_gene: TRBD2
j_gene: TRBJ2-1
v_gene: TRBV6-5
CDR3aa: CASRLAGGSYNEQFF
CDR3nt: TGTGCCAGCAGATTAGCGGGAGGGAGCTACAATGAGCAGTTCTTC

abundance: NA
len: 17
d_gene: TRBD1
j_gene: TRBJ2-5
v_gene: TRBV15
CDR3aa: CATSLWAGQGFGETQYF
CDR3nt: TGTGCCACCAGCCTCTGGGCGGGACAGGGTTTCGGGGAGACCCAGTACTTC

abundance: NA
len: 14
d_gene: NA
j_gene: TRBJ1-5
v_gene: TRBV2
CDR3aa: CASSEGGRNQPQHF
CDR3nt: TGTGCCAGCAGTGAGGGGGGTCGCAATCAGCCCCAGCATTTT

abundance: NA
len: 14
d_gene: TRBD1
j_gene: TRBJ1-4
v_gene: TRBV30
CDR3aa: CAWGAGGSNEKLFF
CDR3nt: TGTGCCTGGGGCGCAGGGGGCTCTAATGAAAAACTGTTTTTT

abundance: NA
len: 16
d_gene: TRBD1
j_gene: TRBJ1-1
v_gene: TRBV5-6
CDR3aa: CASSFVDRGRNTEAFF
CDR3nt: TGTGCCAGCAGCTTTGTGGACAGGGGTAGGAACACTGAAGCTTTCTTT

abundance: NA
len: 15
d_gene: NA
j_gene: TRBJ2-3
v_gene: TRBV28
CDR3aa: CASSLLGGAADTQYF
CDR3nt: TGTGCCAGCAGTCTTCTCGGGGGAGCGGCAGATACGCAGTATTTT

abundance: few
len: 13
d_gene: TRBD1
j_gene: TRBJ1-1
v_gene: TRBV28
CDR3aa: CAVDRVRGPEAFF
CDR3nt: TGTGCGGTTGACAGGGTGAGGGGACCTGAAGCTTTCTTT

abundance: NA
len: 15
d_gene: NA
j_gene: TRBJ2-3
v_gene: TRBV11-2
CDR3aa: CASSFRGGSTDTQYF
CDR3nt: TGTGCCAGCAGCTTTAGGGGTGGAAGCACAGATACGCAGTATTTT

abundance: NA
len: 15
d_gene: TRBD1
j_gene: TRBJ2-2
v_gene: TRBV11-2
CDR3aa: CASSTRDRYTGELFF
CDR3nt: TGTGCCAGCAGCACCAGGGACAGGTACACCGGGGAGCTGTTTTTT

abundance: NA
len: 14
d_gene: TRBD1
j_gene: TRBJ2-1
v_gene: TRBV18
CDR3aa: CASSPGQESNEQFF
CDR3nt: TGTGCCAGCTCACCGGGACAGGAGAGCAATGAGCAGTTCTTC

abundance: NA
len: 14
d_gene: TRBD2
j_gene: TRBJ2-3
v_gene: TRBV30
CDR3aa: CAWIRGLAGDTQYF
CDR3nt: TGTGCCTGGATTAGAGGACTAGCGGGAGATACGCAGTATTTT

abundance: NA
len: 15
d_gene: TRBD2
j_gene: TRBJ2-7
v_gene: TRBV7-2
CDR3aa: CASSLGLAVTYEQYF
CDR3nt: TGTGCCAGCAGCTTGGGACTAGCGGTGACCTACGAGCAGTACTTC

abundance: NA
len: 15
d_gene: NA
j_gene: TRBJ2-7
v_gene: TRBV7-9
CDR3aa: CASSPWGALPYEQYF
CDR3nt: TGTGCCAGCAGCCCCTGGGGGGCCCTCCCCTACGAGCAGTACTTC

abundance: NA
len: 14
d_gene: NA
j_gene: TRBJ2-1
v_gene: TRBV7-7
CDR3aa: CASSPTSGHNEQFF
CDR3nt: TGTGCTAGCAGCCCGACCTCGGGGCACAATGAGCAGTTCTTC

abundance: NA
len: 14
d_gene: NA
j_gene: TRBJ2-4
v_gene: TRBV15
CDR3aa: CATSRGGPENIQYF
CDR3nt: TGTGCCACCAGCAGAGGTGGCCCGGAAAACATTCAGTACTTC

abundance: NA
len: 15
d_gene: TRBD1
j_gene: TRBJ1-3
v_gene: TRBV7-8
CDR3aa: CASSLNRGRGFAVYF
CDR3nt: TGTGCCAGCAGCTTAAACAGGGGAAGGGGGTTTGCCGTATATTTT

abundance: NA
len: 15
d_gene: TRBD1
j_gene: TRBJ1-2
v_gene: TRBV14
CDR3aa: CASSRHAGQGVGYTF
CDR3nt: TGTGCCAGCAGCCGCCATGCGGGACAGGGTGTAGGCTACACCTTC

abundance: NA
len: 17
d_gene: NA
j_gene: TRBJ2-1
v_gene: TRBV18
CDR3aa: CASSPFSRGGSPGEQFF
CDR3nt: TGTGCCAGCTCACCTTTTTCACGGGGCGGGTCACCGGGTGAGCAGTTCTTC

abundance: few
len: 18
d_gene: TRBD2
j_gene: TRBJ2-3
v_gene: TRBV29-1
CDR3aa: CSVEGGTSGRSPTDTQYF
CDR3nt: TGCAGCGTTGAGGGGGGGACTAGCGGGAGGTCCCCCACAGATACGCAGTATTTT

abundance: once
len: 13
d_gene: NA
j_gene: TRBJ2-5
v_gene: TRBV6-6
CDR3aa: CASSYRGQETQYF
CDR3nt: TGTGCCAGCAGTTACCGGGGCCAAGAGACCCAGTACTTC

abundance: NA
len: 15
d_gene: TRBD1
j_gene: TRBJ2-7
v_gene: TRBV4-3
CDR3aa: CASSRRRDRTYEQYF
CDR3nt: TGCGCCAGCAGCCGAAGACGGGACAGAACCTACGAGCAGTACTTC